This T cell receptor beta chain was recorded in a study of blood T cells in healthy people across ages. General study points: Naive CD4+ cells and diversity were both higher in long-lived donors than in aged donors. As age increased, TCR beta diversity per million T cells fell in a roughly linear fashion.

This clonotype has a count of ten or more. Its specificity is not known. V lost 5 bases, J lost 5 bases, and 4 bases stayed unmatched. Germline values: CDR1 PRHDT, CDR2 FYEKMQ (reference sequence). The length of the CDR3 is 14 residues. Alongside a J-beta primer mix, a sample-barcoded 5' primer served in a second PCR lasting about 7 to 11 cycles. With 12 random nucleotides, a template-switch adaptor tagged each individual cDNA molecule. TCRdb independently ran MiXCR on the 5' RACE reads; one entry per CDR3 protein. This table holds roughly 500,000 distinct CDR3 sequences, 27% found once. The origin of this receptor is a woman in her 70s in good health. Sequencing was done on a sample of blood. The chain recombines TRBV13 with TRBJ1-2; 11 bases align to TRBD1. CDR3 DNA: TGTGCCAGCAGCCAAGGGACAGGGGGGTATGGCTACACCTTC. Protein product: CASSQGTGGYGYTF.